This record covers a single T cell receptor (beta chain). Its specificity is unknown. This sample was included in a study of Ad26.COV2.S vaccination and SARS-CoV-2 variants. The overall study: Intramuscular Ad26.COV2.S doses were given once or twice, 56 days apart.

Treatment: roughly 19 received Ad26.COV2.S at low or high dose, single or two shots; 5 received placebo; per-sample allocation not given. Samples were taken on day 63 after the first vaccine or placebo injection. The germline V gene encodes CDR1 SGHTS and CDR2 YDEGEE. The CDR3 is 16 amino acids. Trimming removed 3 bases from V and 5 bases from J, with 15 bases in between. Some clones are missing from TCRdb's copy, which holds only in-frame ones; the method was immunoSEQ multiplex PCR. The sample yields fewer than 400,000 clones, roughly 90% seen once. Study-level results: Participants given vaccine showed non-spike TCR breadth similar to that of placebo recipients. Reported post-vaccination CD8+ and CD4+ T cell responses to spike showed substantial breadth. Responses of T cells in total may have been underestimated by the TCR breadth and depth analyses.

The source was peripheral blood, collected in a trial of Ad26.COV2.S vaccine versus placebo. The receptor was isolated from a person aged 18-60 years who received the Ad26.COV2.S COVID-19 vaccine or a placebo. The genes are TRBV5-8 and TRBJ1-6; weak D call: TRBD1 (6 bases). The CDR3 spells CASSYLGTPDNSPLHF. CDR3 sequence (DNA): TGTGCCAGCAGCTACCTCGGGACACCCGATAATTCACCCCTCCACTTT.